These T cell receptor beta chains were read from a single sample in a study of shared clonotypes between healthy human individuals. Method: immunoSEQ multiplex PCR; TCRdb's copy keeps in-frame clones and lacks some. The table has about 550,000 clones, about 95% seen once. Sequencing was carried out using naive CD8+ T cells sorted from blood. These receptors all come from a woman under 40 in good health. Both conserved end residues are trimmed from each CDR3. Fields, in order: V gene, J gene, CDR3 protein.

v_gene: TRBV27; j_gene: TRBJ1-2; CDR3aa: ASSAETGGDYGYT
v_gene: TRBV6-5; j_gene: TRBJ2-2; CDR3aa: ASSYSTWDTGELF
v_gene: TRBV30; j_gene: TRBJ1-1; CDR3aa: ARSSWEAF
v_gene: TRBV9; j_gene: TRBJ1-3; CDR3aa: ASSPRTDGNTIY
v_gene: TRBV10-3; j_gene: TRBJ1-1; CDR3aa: AISEFKTVNTEAF
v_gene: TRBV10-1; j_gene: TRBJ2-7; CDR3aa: ASSATTGAGYEQY
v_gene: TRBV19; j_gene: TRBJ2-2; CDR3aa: ASSPDPGGGELF
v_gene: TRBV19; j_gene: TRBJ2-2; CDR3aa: ASSIDLETGRTGELF
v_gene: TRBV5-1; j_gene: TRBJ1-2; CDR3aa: ASSLRGPDGYT
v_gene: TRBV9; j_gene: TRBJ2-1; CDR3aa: ASSGGQYNEQF
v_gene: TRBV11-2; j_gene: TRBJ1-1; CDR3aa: ASDRGQMNTEAF
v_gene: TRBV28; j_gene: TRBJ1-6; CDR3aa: ASSYTGQDLNSPLH
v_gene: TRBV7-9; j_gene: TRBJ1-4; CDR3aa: ASSSSGGANEKLF
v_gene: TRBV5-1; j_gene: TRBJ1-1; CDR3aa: ASSLYGAGNTEAF
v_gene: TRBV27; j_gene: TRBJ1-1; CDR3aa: ASSLTGTNTEAF
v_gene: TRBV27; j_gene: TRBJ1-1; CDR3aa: ASSSGRNTEAF
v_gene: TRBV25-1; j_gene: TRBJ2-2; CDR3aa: ASRLGSPGELF
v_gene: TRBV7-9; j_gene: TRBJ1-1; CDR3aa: ASSSRTRSTEAF
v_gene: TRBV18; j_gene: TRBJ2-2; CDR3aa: ASSPVGPGELF
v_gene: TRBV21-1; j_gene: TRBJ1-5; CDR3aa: ASSKKQKGQPDQPQH
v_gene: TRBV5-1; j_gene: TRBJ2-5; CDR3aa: ASSPDRGLQETQY
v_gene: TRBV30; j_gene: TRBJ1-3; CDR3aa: AWRGPLSGNTIY
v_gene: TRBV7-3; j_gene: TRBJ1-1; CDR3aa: ASSSDSDEAF
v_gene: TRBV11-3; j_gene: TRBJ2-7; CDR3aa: ASSSGGESYEQY
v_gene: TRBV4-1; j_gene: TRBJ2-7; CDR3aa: ASSQDRQGNNEQY
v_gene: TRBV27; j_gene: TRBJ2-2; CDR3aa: ASSLGLNPVGELF
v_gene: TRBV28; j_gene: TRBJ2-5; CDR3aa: ASSLTSGREETQY
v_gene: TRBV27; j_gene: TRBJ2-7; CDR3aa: ASSSSGLAGHSYEQY
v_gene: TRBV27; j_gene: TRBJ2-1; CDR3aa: ASRSDPSSYNEQF
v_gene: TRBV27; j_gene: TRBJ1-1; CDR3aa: ASSLSRGPEAF
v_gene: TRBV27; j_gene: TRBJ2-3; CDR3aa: ASSLSLGGGSDTQY
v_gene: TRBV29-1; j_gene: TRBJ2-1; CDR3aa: SFRGDRAWGSYNEQF
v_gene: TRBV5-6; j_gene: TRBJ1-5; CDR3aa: ASSLGGSLLSNQPQH
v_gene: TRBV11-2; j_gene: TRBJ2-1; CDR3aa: ASSLDQGTSGSGEYNEQF
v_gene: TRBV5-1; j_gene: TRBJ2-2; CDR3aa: ASSLQAGNTGELF
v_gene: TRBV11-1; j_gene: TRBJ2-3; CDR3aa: ASSLAYPSGFSDTQY
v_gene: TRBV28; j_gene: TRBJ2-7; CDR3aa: ASSLRGLYYEQY
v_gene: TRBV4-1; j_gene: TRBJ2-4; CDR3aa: ASSPLAGTAKNIQY
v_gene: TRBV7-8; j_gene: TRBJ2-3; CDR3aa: ASSLRGTAANTQY
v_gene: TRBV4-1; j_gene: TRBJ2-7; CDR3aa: ASRGTGDYEQY
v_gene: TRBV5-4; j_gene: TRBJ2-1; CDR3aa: ASSLSPSYEQF
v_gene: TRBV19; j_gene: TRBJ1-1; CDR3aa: ASSMSSMNTEAF
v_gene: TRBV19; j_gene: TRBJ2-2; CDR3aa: ASPGAGKCAGELF
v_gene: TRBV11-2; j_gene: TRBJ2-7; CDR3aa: ASSLVEQY
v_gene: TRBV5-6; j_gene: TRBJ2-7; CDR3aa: ASSDSGRAYEQY
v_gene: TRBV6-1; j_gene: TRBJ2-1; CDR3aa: ASSTLRSSYNEQF
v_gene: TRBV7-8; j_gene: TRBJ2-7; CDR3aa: ASSLVKTGTGVSSRYEQY
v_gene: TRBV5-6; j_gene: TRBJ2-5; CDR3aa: ASSVDRGLETQY
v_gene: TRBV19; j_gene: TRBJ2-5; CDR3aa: ASSPSPGTSGMVSVAGETQY
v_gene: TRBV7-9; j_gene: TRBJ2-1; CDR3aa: ASSYVAGDEQF
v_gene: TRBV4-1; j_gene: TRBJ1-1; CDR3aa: ASSQVGGRDEAF
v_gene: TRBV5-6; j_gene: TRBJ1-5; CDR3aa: ASSLGRSSTNQPQH
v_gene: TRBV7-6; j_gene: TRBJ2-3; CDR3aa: ASSLLDTDTQY
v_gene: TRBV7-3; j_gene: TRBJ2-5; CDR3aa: ASSSLAGMEETQY
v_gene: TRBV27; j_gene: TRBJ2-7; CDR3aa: ASSLTGVYYEQY